These T cell receptor beta chains were read from a single sample in a study of blood T cell repertoires in COVID-19. Sequencing was performed with immunoSEQ multiplex PCR; in TCRdb, only in-frame clones are kept and a portion is missing. The table records 95,000 to 110,000 clones, 70% to 90% of them present only once. The specimen was peripheral blood. The receptors were sampled from a woman aged 60-70 years with acute or convalescent COVID-19. Both conserved end residues are part of each CDR3. The order of the fields is J gene, clone size, V gene, CDR3 protein. Clone sizes are given selectively: once, few, many, or a class where the clone is expanded.

J gene: TRBJ2-2; clone size: NA; V gene: TRBV30; CDR3 protein: CAWSLPSGILGELFF
J gene: TRBJ2-6; clone size: once; V gene: TRBV28; CDR3 protein: CASQGGSGANVLTF
J gene: TRBJ1-2; clone size: NA; V gene: TRBV10-2; CDR3 protein: CASSESGISGYTF
J gene: TRBJ2-2; clone size: once; V gene: TRBV5-1; CDR3 protein: CASSSETTSGPISTGELFF
J gene: TRBJ2-1; clone size: NA; V gene: TRBV7-8; CDR3 protein: CASSLARSRGYNEQFF
J gene: TRBJ2-3; clone size: NA; V gene: TRBV3-1/TRBV3-2; CDR3 protein: CASSYSGEADTQYF
J gene: TRBJ2-1; clone size: few; V gene: TRBV7-9; CDR3 protein: CASSLAGSSGDEQFF
J gene: TRBJ2-1; clone size: few; V gene: TRBV13; CDR3 protein: CASSLEAGQGGDEQFF
J gene: TRBJ2-1; clone size: NA; V gene: TRBV28; CDR3 protein: CASTAPFGTGSSYNEQFF
J gene: TRBJ1-1; clone size: NA; V gene: TRBV5-1; CDR3 protein: CASSLQGGDTEAFF
J gene: TRBJ1-1; clone size: NA; V gene: TRBV2; CDR3 protein: CASSGQEPGGDTEAFF
J gene: TRBJ2-2; clone size: NA; V gene: TRBV2; CDR3 protein: CASRFADTGELFF
J gene: TRBJ2-1; clone size: NA; V gene: TRBV6-5; CDR3 protein: CASNQRGRVNEQFF
J gene: TRBJ2-1; clone size: NA; V gene: TRBV19; CDR3 protein: CASTDRVNEQFF
J gene: TRBJ1-2; clone size: NA; V gene: TRBV5-1; CDR3 protein: CASSVTGDNYGYTF
J gene: TRBJ1-2; clone size: once; V gene: TRBV6-5; CDR3 protein: CASRGLGGANYGYTF
J gene: TRBJ2-2; clone size: NA; V gene: TRBV7-9; CDR3 protein: CASSPDLAGGNTGELFF
J gene: TRBJ2-1; clone size: NA; V gene: TRBV27; CDR3 protein: CASSPAAGLYNEQFF
J gene: TRBJ1-1; clone size: NA; V gene: TRBV19; CDR3 protein: CASSRRTGGTEAFF
J gene: TRBJ1-1; clone size: NA; V gene: TRBV7-9; CDR3 protein: CASSLGQPEAFF
J gene: TRBJ2-1; clone size: few; V gene: TRBV27; CDR3 protein: CASSPMTSGSSYNEQFF
J gene: TRBJ2-7; clone size: NA; V gene: TRBV6-5; CDR3 protein: CASTPGTASSYEQYF
J gene: TRBJ1-1; clone size: NA; V gene: TRBV7-3; CDR3 protein: CASSFQGNTEAFF
J gene: TRBJ2-1; clone size: NA; V gene: TRBV3-1/TRBV3-2; CDR3 protein: CASSQLTSGSDEQFF
J gene: TRBJ2-3; clone size: NA; V gene: TRBV28; CDR3 protein: CASSFRTGGIFVTQYF
J gene: TRBJ1-5; clone size: NA; V gene: TRBV12-3/TRBV12-4; CDR3 protein: CASSFGDRPQHF
J gene: TRBJ2-1; clone size: NA; V gene: TRBV6-1; CDR3 protein: CASSELAGGPSSSYNEQFF
J gene: TRBJ2-1; clone size: few; V gene: TRBV5-8; CDR3 protein: CASSFGRDGLNEQFF
J gene: TRBJ1-5; clone size: NA; V gene: TRBV7-6; CDR3 protein: CASSLSGALGQPQHF
J gene: TRBJ2-2; clone size: NA; V gene: TRBV5-4; CDR3 protein: CASRATSGSYTGELFF
J gene: TRBJ2-2; clone size: NA; V gene: TRBV5-1; CDR3 protein: CASSLTGGPSGELFF
J gene: TRBJ1-1; clone size: NA; V gene: TRBV19; CDR3 protein: CASSIVNSFTEAFF
J gene: TRBJ1-1; clone size: once; V gene: TRBV13; CDR3 protein: CASSSMDRGQKNTEAFF
J gene: TRBJ2-7; clone size: NA; V gene: TRBV13; CDR3 protein: CASSLEGTASSYEQYF
J gene: TRBJ2-5; clone size: once; V gene: TRBV7-2; CDR3 protein: CASSAGPKGETQYF
J gene: TRBJ1-1; clone size: NA; V gene: TRBV14; CDR3 protein: CASSQDLSNTEAFF
J gene: TRBJ2-2; clone size: NA; V gene: TRBV9; CDR3 protein: CASSVTFLTNTGELFF
J gene: TRBJ2-1; clone size: NA; V gene: TRBV30; CDR3 protein: CAWSEGDEQFF
J gene: TRBJ1-3; clone size: NA; V gene: TRBV3-1/TRBV3-2; CDR3 protein: CASSQVQLSGNTIYF
J gene: TRBJ1-5; clone size: NA; V gene: TRBV4-1; CDR3 protein: CASSQDVNQPQHF
J gene: TRBJ1-5; clone size: NA; V gene: TRBV19; CDR3 protein: CASIGPDRNGQPQHF
J gene: TRBJ2-1; clone size: NA; V gene: TRBV6-5; CDR3 protein: CATRPLAGGPHEQFF
J gene: TRBJ1-1; clone size: NA; V gene: TRBV19; CDR3 protein: CASSPGQGRANTEAFF
J gene: TRBJ2-7; clone size: NA; V gene: TRBV7-9; CDR3 protein: CASSPQRTSGRSSYEQYF
J gene: TRBJ2-5; clone size: once; V gene: TRBV19; CDR3 protein: CAKSHRDF
J gene: TRBJ2-1; clone size: NA; V gene: TRBV28; CDR3 protein: CASSLNLVHEQFF
J gene: TRBJ1-2; clone size: NA; V gene: TRBV6-5; CDR3 protein: CASRDQGLAPGYTF
J gene: TRBJ2-7; clone size: NA; V gene: TRBV28; CDR3 protein: CASSLGAKGDEQYF
J gene: TRBJ2-2; clone size: NA; V gene: TRBV7-9; CDR3 protein: CASSWTSGMNTGELFF
J gene: TRBJ1-1; clone size: NA; V gene: TRBV9; CDR3 protein: CASSAGTRNTEAFF
J gene: TRBJ2-2; clone size: NA; V gene: TRBV20-1; CDR3 protein: CSASGGRTGGELFF
J gene: TRBJ2-1; clone size: NA; V gene: TRBV6-2/TRBV6-3; CDR3 protein: CASSQGHSYNEQFF
J gene: TRBJ1-3; clone size: NA; V gene: TRBV5-1; CDR3 protein: CASSGTGTGNTIYF
J gene: TRBJ2-3; clone size: once; V gene: TRBV19; CDR3 protein: CASRGVAGNTDTQYF
J gene: TRBJ1-4; clone size: NA; V gene: TRBV5-1; CDR3 protein: CASSPGQSTNEKLFF
J gene: TRBJ1-3; clone size: NA; V gene: TRBV18; CDR3 protein: CASSPSTGTGNTIYF